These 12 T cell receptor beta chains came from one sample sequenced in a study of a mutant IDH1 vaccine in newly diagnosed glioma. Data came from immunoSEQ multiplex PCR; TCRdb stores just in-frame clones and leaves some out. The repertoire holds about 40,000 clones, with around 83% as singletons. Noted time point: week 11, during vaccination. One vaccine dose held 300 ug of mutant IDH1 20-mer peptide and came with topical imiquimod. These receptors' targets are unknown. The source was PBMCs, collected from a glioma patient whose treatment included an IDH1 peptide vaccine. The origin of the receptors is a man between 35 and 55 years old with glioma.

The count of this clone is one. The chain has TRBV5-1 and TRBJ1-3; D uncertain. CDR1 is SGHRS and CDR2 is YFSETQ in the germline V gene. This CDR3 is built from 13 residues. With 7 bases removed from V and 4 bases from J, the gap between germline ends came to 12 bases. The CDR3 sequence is CASGEGAGNTIYF. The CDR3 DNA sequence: TGCGCCAGCGGGGAGGGTGCAGGAAACACCATATATTTT.

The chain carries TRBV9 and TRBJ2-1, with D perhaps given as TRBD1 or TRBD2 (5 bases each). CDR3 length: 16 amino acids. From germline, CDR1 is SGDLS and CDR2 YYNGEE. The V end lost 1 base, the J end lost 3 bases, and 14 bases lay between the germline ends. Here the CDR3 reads CASSVRGADFYNEQFF. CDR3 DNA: TGTGCCAGCAGCGTAAGGGGAGCGGACTTCTACAATGAGCAGTTCTTC.

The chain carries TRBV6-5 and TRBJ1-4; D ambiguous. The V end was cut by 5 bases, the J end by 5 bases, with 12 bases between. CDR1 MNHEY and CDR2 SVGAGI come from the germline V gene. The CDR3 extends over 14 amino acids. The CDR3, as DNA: TGTGCCAGCAGTCCCTCCCCGATCAATGAAAAACTGTTTTTT. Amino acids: CASSPSPINEKLFF.

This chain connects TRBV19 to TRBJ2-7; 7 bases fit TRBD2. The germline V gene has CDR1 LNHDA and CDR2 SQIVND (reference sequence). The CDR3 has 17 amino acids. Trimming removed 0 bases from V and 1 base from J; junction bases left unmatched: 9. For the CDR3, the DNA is TGTGCCAGTAGTATAGATCTCGGCGGGAGTACATCCTACGAGCAGTACTTC. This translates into CASSIDLGGSTSYEQYF.

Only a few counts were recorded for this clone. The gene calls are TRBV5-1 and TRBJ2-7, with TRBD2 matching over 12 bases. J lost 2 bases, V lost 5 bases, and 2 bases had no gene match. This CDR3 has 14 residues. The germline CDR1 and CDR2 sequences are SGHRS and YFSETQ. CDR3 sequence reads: CASSRTSGAYEQYF. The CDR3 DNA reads TGCGCCAGCAGTCGGACTAGCGGGGCCTACGAGCAGTACTTC.

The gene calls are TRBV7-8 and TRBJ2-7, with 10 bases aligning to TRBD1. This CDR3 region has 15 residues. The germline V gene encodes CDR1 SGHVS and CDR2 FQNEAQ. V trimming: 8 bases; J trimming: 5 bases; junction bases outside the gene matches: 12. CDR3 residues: CASAYDRGLGDEQYF. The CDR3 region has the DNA TGTGCCAGCGCCTACGACAGGGGGCTGGGGGACGAGCAGTACTTC.

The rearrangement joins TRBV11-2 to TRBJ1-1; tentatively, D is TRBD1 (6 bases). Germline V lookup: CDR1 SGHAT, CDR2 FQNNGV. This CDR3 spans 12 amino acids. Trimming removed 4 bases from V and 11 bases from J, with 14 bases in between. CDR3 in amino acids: CASSSGTGPAFF. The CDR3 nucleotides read TGTGCCAGCAGCTCAGGAACAGGGCCGGCTTTCTTT.

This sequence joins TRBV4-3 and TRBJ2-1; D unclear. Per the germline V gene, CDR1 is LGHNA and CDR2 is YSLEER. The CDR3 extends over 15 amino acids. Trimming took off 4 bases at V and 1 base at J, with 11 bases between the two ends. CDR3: CASSLGDSSYNEQFF. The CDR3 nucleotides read TGCGCCAGCAGCCTAGGAGACTCGTCCTACAATGAGCAGTTCTTC.

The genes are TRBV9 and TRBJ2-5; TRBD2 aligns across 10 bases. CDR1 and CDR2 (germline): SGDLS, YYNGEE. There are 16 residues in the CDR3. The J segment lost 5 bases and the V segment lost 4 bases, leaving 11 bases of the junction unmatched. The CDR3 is CASSMRASGSGETQYF. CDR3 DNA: TGTGCCAGCAGCATGAGAGCTAGCGGGAGTGGTGAGACCCAGTACTTC.

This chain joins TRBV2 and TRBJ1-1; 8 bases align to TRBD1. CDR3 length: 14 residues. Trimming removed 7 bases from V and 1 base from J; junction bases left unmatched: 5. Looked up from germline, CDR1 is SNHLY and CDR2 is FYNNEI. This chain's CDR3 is CASTPGQENTEAFF. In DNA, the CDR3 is TGTGCCAGCACCCCGGGACAGGAGAACACTGAAGCTTTCTTT.

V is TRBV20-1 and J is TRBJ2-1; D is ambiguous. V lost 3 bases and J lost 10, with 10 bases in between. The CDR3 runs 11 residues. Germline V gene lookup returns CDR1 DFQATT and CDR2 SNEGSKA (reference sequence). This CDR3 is CSASAIREQFF. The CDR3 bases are TGCAGTGCTAGTGCGATCCGGGAGCAGTTCTTC.

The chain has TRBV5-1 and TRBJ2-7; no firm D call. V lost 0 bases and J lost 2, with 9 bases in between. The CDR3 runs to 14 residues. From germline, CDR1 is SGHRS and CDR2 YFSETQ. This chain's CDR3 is CASSLDPDPYEQYF. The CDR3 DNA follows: TGCGCCAGCAGCTTGGATCCAGACCCCTACGAGCAGTACTTC.